The 19 T cell receptor beta chains given below trace back to one sample, sequenced in a study of cytomegalovirus exposure and HLA in healthy donors. Both 60 Vbeta primers and 13 Jbeta primers went into the PCR. Data came from immunoSEQ multiplex PCR; TCRdb stores just in-frame clones and leaves some out. This table has fewer than 100,000 clones, around three quarters appearing once. Material: PBMCs. Receptor source: a man aged 55 to 69 in good health and CMV-seropositive.

For the CDR3, the DNA is TGTGCCAGCTCACCACCGAGGGGGGGGATGAACACTGAAGCTTTCTTT. Translating it yields CASSPPRGGMNTEAFF. V usage is TRBV18 and J usage is TRBJ1-1, with a weak D call TRBD1 (6 bases). Germline V gives CDR1 KGHSH, CDR2 LQKENI. The V end lost 0 bases, the J end lost 0 bases, and 11 bases lay between the germline ends. This CDR3 has 16 amino acids. Full variable domain (missing parts from reference TRBV18 and TRBJ1-1): NAGVMQNPRHLVRRRGQEARLRCSPMKGHSHVYWYRQLPEEGLKFMVYLQKENIIDESGMPKERFSAEFPKEGPSILRIQQVVRGDSAAYFCASSPPRGGMNTEAFFGQGTRLTVV.

The CDR3 protein is CASSTDSLNTEAFF. The CDR3 coding sequence is TGTGCCAGTAGTACGGACAGCCTGAACACTGAAGCTTTCTTT. The rearrangement links TRBV19 to TRBJ1-1; possible D gene TRBD1, 6 bases. With 4 bases removed from V and 0 bases from J, the gap between germline ends came to 9 bases. The CDR3 is made up of 14 amino acids. Germline CDR1 reads LNHDA; CDR2 reads SQIVND (reference sequence).

The chain joins TRBV7-9 to TRBJ1-2; D is perhaps TRBD1 (6 bases). The CDR3 sequence is 14 residues long. Per germline, CDR1 SEHNR and CDR2 FQNEAQ (reference sequence). V lost 6 bases to trimming and J lost 6 bases, with 17 bases between them. CDR3 protein: CASRPAEQGHGYTF. DNA of the CDR3: TGTGCCAGCAGACCCGCGGAACAGGGTCATGGCTACACCTTC.

The chain has TRBV5-1 and TRBJ2-7; 12 positions match TRBD1. The junction had 7 bases not matched to a gene; V was cut back by 3 bases and J by 3 bases. CDR1 and CDR2 from the germline V gene are SGHRS and YFSETQ. This CDR3 is 16 amino acids long. The DNA for the CDR3 is TGCGCCAGCAGCTCTATGGGACAGGGGGCTTACTACGAGCAGTACTTC. The encoded protein is CASSSMGQGAYYEQYF.

This chain joins TRBV5-4 and TRBJ1-6; 7 bases map to TRBD1. Germline-derived CDR1 and CDR2 are SGHNT and YYREEE (reference sequence). The junction had 8 bases not matched to a gene; V was cut back by 5 bases and J by 9 bases. The CDR3 has 14 residues. The CDR3: CASRPGTALSPLHF. The DNA of the CDR3 is TGTGCCAGCAGACCCGGGACAGCCCTTTCACCCCTCCACTTT.

V is TRBV19 and J is TRBJ2-3; D ambiguous. The CDR3 consists of 15 residues. Germline V gives CDR1 LNHDA, CDR2 SQIVND (reference sequence). V dropped 3 bases and J dropped 1 base, with 11 bases sitting between them. The CDR3: CASSILDGGTDTQYF. In DNA form, the CDR3 reads TGTGCCAGTAGTATTCTCGACGGAGGCACAGATACGCAGTATTTT.

The chain is built from TRBV27 and TRBJ1-1, with unresolved D. Germline CDR1 and CDR2: MNHEY and SMNVEV (reference sequence). The CDR3 extends over 14 amino acids. V was trimmed by 3 bases and J by 4 bases, leaving 12 bases between them. CDR3 DNA sequence: TGTGCCAGCAGTTTTACGGGATGGAGCACTGAAGCTTTCTTT. Translated, it gives CASSFTGWSTEAFF.

The chain recombines TRBV2 with TRBJ2-3, with 10 positions matching TRBD2. This CDR3 contains 15 residues. Losses at the gene ends were 5 bases for V and 6 bases for J; bases not matched to a gene: 8. Germline V gene sequence: CDR1 SNHLY, CDR2 FYNNEI. The CDR3 loop reads CASSWSGGEGDTQYF. The CDR3 bases are TGTGCCAGCAGTTGGAGCGGGGGGGAGGGGGATACGCAGTATTTT.

The chain carries TRBV2 and TRBJ2-1, with D possibly TRBD1 on 5 matching bases. CDR1 and CDR2 (germline): SNHLY, FYNNEI. V was trimmed by 10 bases and J by 5 bases, leaving 21 bases between them. This CDR3 is 15 amino acids long. CDR3 coding DNA: TGTGCCACGCAGCAGTCGCAGGGAATGCACAATGAGCAGTTCTTC. Translated, it gives CATQQSQGMHNEQFF.

V usage is TRBV7-2 and J usage is TRBJ1-2; 7 bases line up with TRBD1. The CDR3 contains 14 residues. Germline CDR1 is SGHTA and CDR2 is FQGNSA. The ends lost 4 bases at V and 8 bases at J; junction bases unmatched: 10. DNA of the CDR3: TGTGCCAGCAGCTACCCCGGGACAGAGAGAGGCTACACCTTC. Protein sequence: CASSYPGTERGYTF.

In this sample, this clone turned up many times. The J gene is TRBJ1-5, the V gene TRBV5-6; D is possibly TRBD1 (6 bases). The germline gives CDR1 SGHDT, CDR2 YYEEEE. Trimming left V 0 bases short and J 11 bases short, with 15 bases between. The CDR3 runs 14 residues. CDR3 amino acids: CASSLESDRWAQHF. CDR3 coding DNA: TGTGCCAGCAGCTTGGAGTCCGACAGGTGGGCCCAGCATTTT.

This sequence joins TRBV9 and TRBJ2-1; 9 bases line up with TRBD1. Unmatched junction bases numbered 5, after V lost 0 bases and J lost 4 bases. Germline V gene lookup returns CDR1 SGDLS and CDR2 YYNGEE. This CDR3 is 16 amino acids long. CDR3 in DNA: TGTGCCAGCAGCGTAGGGACAGGGGAAAAGTACAATGAGCAGTTCTTC. Translated: CASSVGTGEKYNEQFF.

The rearrangement uses TRBV11-1 and TRBJ1-2; the match to TRBD1 covers 12 bases. Trimming cost V 5 bases and J 7 bases; bases outside gene matches: 5. Germline CDR1 and CDR2: SGHAT and FQDESV (reference sequence). This CDR3 has 14 residues. CDR3 loop: CASSPGQGAGGYTF. CDR3 sequence (DNA): TGTGCCAGCAGCCCGGGACAGGGGGCAGGTGGCTACACCTTC.

This clone was counted between two and nine times. The genes are TRBV7-9 and TRBJ2-7; 7 nucleotides agree with TRBD1. This CDR3 spans 15 amino acids. CDR1 is SEHNR and CDR2 is FQNEAQ in the germline V gene (reference sequence). V dropped 5 bases and J dropped 2; count of bases not matched to a gene: 9. The CDR3 bases are TGTGCCAGCAGCCCTAGAGGGACAGCCACCTACGAGCAGTACTTC. It codes for CASSPRGTATYEQYF.

The rearrangement joins TRBV5-1 to TRBJ1-6, with 9 bases matching TRBD1. Germline-derived CDR1 and CDR2 are SGHRS and YFSETQ. This CDR3 spans 15 amino acids. V dropped 4 bases and J dropped 7; count of bases not matched to a gene: 6. CDR3 in DNA: TGCGCCAGCAGCCCGAAAGGGACAGGGAATTCACCCCTCCACTTT. Its translation is CASSPKGTGNSPLHF.

This rearrangement joins TRBV4-3 to TRBJ2-2, with TRBD1 matching over 9 bases. V was clipped by 0 bases and J by 1 base; unmatched bases: 12. The germline V gene encodes CDR1 LGHNA and CDR2 YSLEER. CDR3 length: 20 amino acids. The CDR3 sequence: CASSQELQGAFFKNTGELFF. CDR3 nucleotides: TGCGCCAGCAGCCAAGAGTTACAGGGGGCGTTCTTCAAGAACACCGGGGAGCTGTTTTTT.

The J gene is TRBJ2-7, the V gene TRBV7-2, with 7 nucleotides matching TRBD2. This CDR3 has 14 residues. Germline loops: CDR1 SGHTA, CDR2 FQGNSA. Trimming cost V 3 bases and J 3 bases; bases outside gene matches: 5. CDR3 coding DNA: TGTGCCAGCAGCTTGGGGCTAGCGGTCTACGAGCAGTACTTC. It codes for CASSLGLAVYEQYF.

The rearrangement uses TRBV14 and TRBJ2-5; 10 nucleotides line up with TRBD1. Per the germline V gene, CDR1 is SGHDN and CDR2 is FVKESK. V lost 4 bases to trimming and J lost 1 base; unmatched junction nucleotides: 3. The CDR3 has 15 amino acids. CDR3 nucleotide sequence: TGTGCCAGCAGCCTTCGGACAGGGGGCCAAGAGACCCAGTACTTC. Amino acid sequence: CASSLRTGGQETQYF.

This clone was counted between two and nine times. This chain uses TRBV5-8 with TRBJ1-6; 7 bases fit TRBD1. Germline V gene sequence: CDR1 SGHTS, CDR2 YDEGEE. There are 13 residues in the CDR3. Trimming removed 3 bases from V and 10 bases from J; junction bases left unmatched: 4. The CDR3 DNA reads as TGTGCCAGCAGCTGGGACAGCGGCTCACCCCTCCACTTT. It yields the protein CASSWDSGSPLHF.